What follows are 27 T cell receptor beta chains derived from one specimen sequenced in a study of cytomegalovirus exposure and HLA in healthy donors. PCR was performed using 60 Vbeta and 13 Jbeta primers. Assay: immunoSEQ multiplex PCR; the TCRdb copy retains only in-frame clones and omits some. This table has 150,000 to 200,000 clones, less than 90% appearing once. What was sequenced was PBMCs. These receptors all stem from a male donor in good health and CMV-seropositive.

This rearrangement joins TRBV18 to TRBJ1-1, with 7 positions matching TRBD1. J was trimmed by 4 bases and V by 1 base; bases with no gene match: 3. The CDR3 has 14 residues. Germline CDR1 is KGHSH and CDR2 is LQKENI. CDR3 sequence (DNA): TGTGCCAGCTCACCACAGGGGGCCCTCACTGAAGCTTTCTTT. It encodes CASSPQGALTEAFF.

This clone was seen only once. CDR3 sequence reads: CASSLDLSSRGPYEQYF. CDR3 DNA: TGTGCCAGCAGCTTAGATCTGTCTTCCCGAGGGCCCTACGAGCAGTACTTC. This chain links TRBV11-2 with TRBJ2-5; possible D gene TRBD2, 5 bases. The end of the DNA fits TRBJ2-7 better, so the J call may be wrong. In germline, CDR1 is SGHAT, CDR2 FQNNGV. This CDR3 spans 17 amino acids.

The V call is TRBV7-5, the J call TRBJ2-5; the table gives TRBD1 as D, unverified against the DNA. TRBV7-5 is tagged as a pseudogene. The CDR3 is 16 amino acids. The CDR3 DNA is TGTGCCAGAAGCTTAGCGCTGACAGGGAAGATGGAGACCCAGTACTTC. Translating gives CARSLALTGKMETQYF.

V and J are TRBV28 and TRBJ2-3; D uncertain. This CDR3 spans 14 amino acids. The germline V gene encodes CDR1 MDHEN and CDR2 SYDVKM. The germline V and J ends were trimmed by 7 bases and 4 bases, with 15 bases remaining between them. CDR3 residues: CASTLVGRADTQYF. As DNA, the CDR3 is TGTGCCAGCACTTTGGTTGGGCGCGCAGATACGCAGTATTTT.

This clone was seen a few times. The chain links TRBV28 to TRBJ2-1; TRBD2 aligns across 7 bases. V was pared by 4 bases and J by 0 bases, with 3 bases of the junction left unmatched. The CDR3 covers 15 residues. Germline V CDR1 and CDR2: MDHEN, SYDVKM. The CDR3 protein is CASSSGGISYNEQFF. CDR3 nucleotide sequence: TGTGCCAGCAGTTCCGGGGGGATCTCCTACAATGAGCAGTTCTTC. Full variable domain (missing parts from reference TRBV28 and TRBJ2-1): DVKVTQSSRYLVKRTGEKVFLECVQDMDHENMFWYRQDPGLGLRLIYFSYDVKMKEKGDIPEGYSVSREKKERFSLILESASTNQTSMYLCASSSGGISYNEQFFGPGTRLTVL.

The chain joins TRBV13 to TRBJ2-2; no clear D gene. Germline V gives CDR1 PRHDT, CDR2 FYEKMQ (reference sequence). The CDR3 sequence is 12 residues long. V was clipped by 5 bases and J by 5 bases, with 6 bases between them. The CDR3 nucleotides read TGTGCCAGCAGCAGTAGAACCGGGGAGCTGTTTTTT. It codes for CASSSRTGELFF.

The gene calls are TRBV28 and TRBJ1-3; D remains unclear. Germline V gene lookup returns CDR1 MDHEN and CDR2 SYDVKM. The CDR3 loop spans 12 amino acids. Trimming took off 7 bases at V and 5 bases at J, with 9 bases between the two ends. The CDR3 is CASTGLRNTIYF. DNA of the CDR3: TGTGCCAGCACCGGGTTACGAAACACCATATATTTT.

This clone was detected only once. The chain carries TRBV28 and TRBJ1-5; D perhaps matches TRBD1 (6 bases). Looked up from germline, CDR1 is MDHEN and CDR2 is SYDVKM. Deletions cut 2 bases from V and 4 bases from J, with 18 bases between. The CDR3 is 17 residues long. In DNA, the CDR3 is TGTGCCAGCAGTTTACAATCGATAACAGGGTGGAATCAGCCCCAGCATTTT. Amino acids: CASSLQSITGWNQPQHF.

The chain carries TRBV29-1 and TRBJ1-3; D is uncertain. The V end was cut by 2 bases, the J end by 11 bases, with 10 bases between. Germline assignment: CDR1 SQVTM and CDR2 ANQGSEA. The CDR3 sequence is 11 residues long. CDR3 loop: CSVETVVAIYF. The CDR3 nucleotides are TGCAGCGTTGAAACAGTTGTCGCCATATATTTT.

This sequence joins TRBV7-6 and TRBJ1-5, with TRBD1 identical over 8 bases. With V trimmed by 1 base and J by 5 bases, 4 bases remained unmatched. Germline CDR1 SGHVS, CDR2 FNYEAQ. The CDR3 sequence is 15 residues long. The CDR3 nucleotides read TGTGCCAGCAGCTTAGGTAACAGGGGGGATCAGCCCCAGCATTTT. It translates to CASSLGNRGDQPQHF. Using reference TRBV7-6 and TRBJ1-5 for the parts outside the CDR3, the full variable domain is GAGVSQSPRYKVTKRGQDVALRCDPISGHVSLYWYRQALGQGPEFLTYFNYEAQQDKSGLPNDRFSAERPEGSISTLTIQRTEQRDSAMYRCASSLGNRGDQPQHFGDGTRLSIL.

This sequence joins TRBV7-8 and TRBJ1-4; tentatively, D is TRBD1 (5 bases). V lost 3 bases and J 8 bases, leaving 13 bases between the germline ends. CDR3 size: 14 residues. Germline V lookup: CDR1 SGHVS, CDR2 FQNEAQ. CDR3 nucleotide sequence: TGTGCCAGCAGCTTTCGCAGGGATGGAGAAAAACTGTTTTTT. Amino acids: CASSFRRDGEKLFF.

CDR3 sequence (DNA): TGTGCCAGCAGCCATACGACTAGCGCCTACGAGCAGTACTTC. Translating gives CASSHTTSAYEQYF. This sequence joins TRBV13 and TRBJ2-7; 8 nucleotides agree with TRBD2. The J segment lost 2 bases and the V segment lost 5 bases, leaving 5 bases of the junction unmatched. This CDR3 contains 14 residues. Germline CDR1 PRHDT, CDR2 FYEKMQ (reference sequence).

V and J are TRBV27 and TRBJ1-5, with 9 bases aligning to TRBD1. V shed 0 bases, J shed 2 bases, and the junction held 2 bases outside the gene matches. The CDR3 covers 16 residues. The germline gives CDR1 MNHEY, CDR2 SMNVEV (reference sequence). The CDR3 DNA reads as TGTGCCAGCAGTTTATCGAGGGACAGGGGCAATCAGCCCCAGCATTTT. It is translated as CASSLSRDRGNQPQHF.

The chain recombines TRBV7-2 with TRBJ1-2; 11 nucleotides match TRBD1. The CDR3 length is 15 residues. Unmatched junction bases numbered 10, after V lost 5 bases and J lost 8 bases. Germline values: CDR1 SGHTA, CDR2 FQGNSA. The CDR3 sequence is CASSTRDRGFAGYTF. CDR3 sequence (DNA): TGTGCCAGCAGCACCAGGGACAGGGGGTTCGCCGGCTACACCTTC.

The chain combines TRBV27 with TRBJ1-5, with D maybe TRBD1 (5 bases). This CDR3 has 14 residues. V was clipped by 10 bases and J by 3 bases, with 16 bases between them. Looked up from germline, CDR1 is MNHEY and CDR2 is SMNVEV (reference sequence). CDR3 bases: TGTGCCATCACGGAAGGGGCCGTCAATCAGCCCCAGCATTTT. Translation gives CAITEGAVNQPQHF.

This clone was seen a single time. The rearrangement links TRBV14 to TRBJ2-5, with 8 bases fitting TRBD2. This CDR3 is built from 15 residues. Germline lookup yields CDR1 SGHDN and CDR2 FVKESK. The ends lost 4 bases at V and 3 bases at J; junction bases unmatched: 7. The CDR3 is CASSRFTSGEETQYF. The DNA of the CDR3 is TGTGCCAGCAGCCGATTTACTAGCGGAGAAGAGACCCAGTACTTC.

The genes are TRBV9 and TRBJ1-2; a weak D match, TRBD1 (5 bases). This CDR3 spans 14 amino acids. Germline V gene lookup returns CDR1 SGDLS and CDR2 YYNGEE. V was cut by 3 bases and J by 0 bases, with 9 bases left in between. In DNA form, the CDR3 reads TGTGCCAGCAGCGCCGGGGGGTCTAACTATGGCTACACCTTC. Translating it yields CASSAGGSNYGYTF.

The CDR3 sequence: CASSYELPPAYEQYF. The DNA of the CDR3 is TGTGCCAGCAGCTACGAACTCCCCCCTGCCTACGAGCAGTACTTC. The chain couples TRBV11-2 to TRBJ2-7; D is unclear. This CDR3 spans 15 amino acids. Germline CDR1 reads SGHAT; CDR2 reads FQNNGV. Trimming stripped 4 bases from V and 2 bases from J, with 15 bases between.

This chain links TRBV4-1 with TRBJ2-1; 8 nucleotides align to TRBD1. V shed 4 bases and J 7 bases; nucleotides not matched to a gene: 9. The CDR3 spans 15 residues. Germline loops: CDR1 MGHRA, CDR2 YSYEKL. The CDR3 reads CASSPGTGGWNEQFF. As DNA, the CDR3 is TGCGCCAGCAGCCCCGGGACAGGAGGGTGGAATGAGCAGTTCTTC.

This sequence joins TRBV27 and TRBJ2-1; 8 bases are shared with TRBD2. The CDR3 totals 12 residues. Germline V CDR1 and CDR2: MNHEY, SMNVEV (reference sequence). Trimming cost V 8 bases and J 10 bases; bases outside gene matches: 7. The CDR3 sequence is CASSKVAGEQFF. The CDR3 DNA reads as TGTGCCAGCTCCAAAGTAGCGGGGGAGCAGTTCTTC.

This chain joins TRBV5-4 and TRBJ2-7; 12 bases fit TRBD2. Germline values: CDR1 SGHNT, CDR2 YYREEE (reference sequence). V lost 4 bases and J lost 4; bases outside the gene matches: 6. The CDR3 loop spans 15 amino acids. The DNA for the CDR3 is TGTGCCAGCAGCATTGACCTAGCGGGAGGGTACGAGCAGTACTTC. It specifies CASSIDLAGGYEQYF.

The chain links TRBV7-2 to TRBJ1-2; 12 nucleotides match TRBD1. This CDR3 comprises 14 residues. Germline V lookup: CDR1 SGHTA, CDR2 FQGNSA. The junction had 6 bases not matched to a gene; V was cut back by 5 bases and J by 8 bases. The CDR3 nucleotides read TGTGCCAGCAGCCAGGGACAGGGGGCGGTGGGCTACACCTTC. It codes for CASSQGQGAVGYTF.

In DNA, the CDR3 is TGCGCCAGCAGCTTGGAGGGGTTCTCCTACGAGCAGTACTTC. This codes for CASSLEGFSYEQYF. The V call is TRBV5-1, the J call TRBJ2-7; D perhaps matches TRBD1 (5 bases). The ends were cut back, 0 bases at V and 0 bases at J, with 7 bases in the middle. The CDR3 sequence is 14 residues long. Germline V gene data show CDR1 as SGHRS and CDR2 as YFSETQ.

This chain links TRBV16 with TRBJ1-1; D might be TRBD1 (6 bases). Germline CDR1 is KGHSY and CDR2 is FQNENV. V was cut by 0 bases and J by 7 bases, with 15 bases left in between. CDR3 length equals 15 residues. This CDR3 is CASSQSRGGMNEAFF. CDR3 DNA sequence: TGTGCCAGCAGCCAATCCAGGGGTGGGATGAATGAAGCTTTCTTT.

V usage is TRBV10-3 and J usage is TRBJ2-1, with 13 positions matching TRBD2. This CDR3 has 15 amino acids. The trim removed 3 bases at V and 9 bases at J, leaving 5 bases unmatched. Germline lookup yields CDR1 ENHRY and CDR2 SYGVKD. The CDR3 here is CAISELAGGPLEQFF. For the CDR3, the DNA is TGTGCCATCAGTGAACTAGCGGGAGGGCCCCTTGAGCAGTTCTTC.

V and J are TRBV9 and TRBJ2-2; D gene unclear. The germline V and J ends were trimmed by 4 bases and 4 bases, with 11 bases remaining between them. Germline V gene data show CDR1 as SGDLS and CDR2 as YYNGEE. This CDR3 has 14 amino acids. The CDR3 coding sequence is TGTGCCAGCAGCTTATTAGCCCTCACCGGGGAGCTGTTTTTT. It codes for CASSLLALTGELFF.

CDR3 in amino acids: CASRSRTSGDTQYF. The DNA for the CDR3 is TGTGCCAGCAGGTCACGGACTAGCGGAGATACGCAGTATTTT. The chain links TRBV5-4 to TRBJ2-3; 10 nucleotides line up with TRBD2. The germline gives CDR1 SGHNT, CDR2 YYREEE (reference sequence). This CDR3 region has 14 residues. Trimming took 5 bases from V and 5 from J; bases not matched to a gene: 5.